Shown below are 14 T cell receptor beta chains from a single sample sequenced in a study of blood T cell repertoires in COVID-19 (dated by TCRdb to about 2020). Libraries were constructed by the immunoSEQ multiplex PCR assay. Sourced from immuneACCESS, this table was stored by TCRdb with only in-frame sequences that have V and J called. A share of the clones is absent; for the studies checked, an unresolved V gene accounts for under half, and the remainder has no known explanation. The table for this sample lists over 120,000 clones; 70% to 80% of them were counted only once. The leading ten clones occupy 5% of the sample. Sequencing used peripheral blood. The receptors stem from a woman in her 70s with COVID-19, enrolled during active disease.

The chain joins TRBV3-1 (or the pseudogene TRBV3-2) to TRBJ2-7; tentative D call: TRBD2 (5 bases). Germline CDR1 LGHDT, CDR2 YNNKEL (reference sequence). The CDR3 contains 12 residues. V was cut by 8 bases and J by 2 bases, with 10 bases left in between. CDR3 DNA sequence: TGTGCCAGCGGAGCGGCAGCCTACGAGCAGTACTTC. Translating gives CASGAAAYEQYF.

This clone showed up just a few times. The chain employs TRBV10-3 and TRBJ1-4; 12 nucleotides match TRBD1. The CDR3 is 14 residues long. Trimming cost V 2 bases and J 8 bases; bases outside gene matches: 0. The germline V gene has CDR1 ENHRY and CDR2 SYGVKD. CDR3 sequence reads: CAISEGTGGEKLFF. The DNA for the CDR3 is TGTGCCATCAGTGAGGGGACAGGGGGCGAAAAACTGTTTTTT.

J is TRBJ1-1 and V is TRBV9, with TRBD1 matching 8 bases. Germline loops: CDR1 SGDLS, CDR2 YYNGEE. V lost 0 bases and J lost 7; bases outside the gene matches: 11. The CDR3 loop spans 16 amino acids. The CDR3 sequence: CASSVGQGRSWNEAFF. The DNA for the CDR3 is TGTGCCAGCAGCGTAGGACAGGGGAGATCCTGGAATGAAGCTTTCTTT.

This rearrangement joins TRBV19 to TRBJ1-1, with D possibly being TRBD1 (6 bases). Germline-derived CDR1 and CDR2 are LNHDA and SQIVND (reference sequence). V lost 6 bases and J 0 bases, leaving 11 bases between the germline ends. The CDR3 length is 14 residues. CDR3 in DNA: TGTGCCAGTAGACGGGACAACATGAACACTGAAGCTTTCTTT. It codes for CASRRDNMNTEAFF.

This clone was found a few times. In the same sample, other DNA sequences code for this CDR3. The rearrangement joins TRBV7-8 to TRBJ2-7; no clear D. Trimming pared 5 bases from V and 3 bases from J, leaving 11 bases between. The CDR3 loop spans 13 amino acids. Germline CDR1 and CDR2: SGHVS and FQNEAQ. CDR3: CASSPRGSYEQYF. Written as DNA, the CDR3 is TGTGCCAGCAGCCCGAGAGGCAGCTACGAGCAGTACTTC.

This chain connects TRBV6-5 to TRBJ1-6; D ambiguous. V lost 5 bases, J lost 13 bases, and 18 bases lay in between. Germline-derived CDR1 and CDR2 are MNHEY and SVGAGI. CDR3 length equals 14 residues. The DNA for the CDR3 is TGTGCCAGCAGTCCCCTTAATTCGATAGCTCCCCTCCACTTT. Translation: CASSPLNSIAPLHF.

The sample holds many counts of this clone. V and J are TRBV10-3 and TRBJ2-7; no clear D gene. The CDR3 runs 14 residues. CDR1 ENHRY and CDR2 SYGVKD come from the germline V gene. The V end lost 10 bases, the J end lost 2 bases, and 18 bases lay between the germline ends. DNA of the CDR3: TGTGCCACCTACTTAGAGCCTTCCCCCTACGAGCAGTACTTC. As protein: CATYLEPSPYEQYF.

This sequence joins TRBV6-2 or TRBV6-3 and TRBJ1-5; tentative D call: TRBD1 (5 bases). The CDR3 contains 15 residues. Trimming pared 6 bases from V and 0 bases from J, leaving 12 bases between. CDR1 MNHEY and CDR2 SVGEGT come from the germline V gene. This CDR3 is CASSPTANSNQPQHF. The CDR3 nucleotides read TGTGCCAGCAGCCCGACAGCAAATAGCAATCAGCCCCAGCATTTT.

Concerning this clone itself: This sample includes further DNA sequences coding for the same CDR3. The chain links TRBV6-1 to TRBJ2-1; 12 nucleotides agree with TRBD1. J lost 6 bases, V lost 2 bases, and 5 bases had no gene match. CDR1 is MNHNS, CDR2 SASEGT, per germline. CDR3 length equals 16 residues. CDR3 loop: CASSELGQGAVNEQFF. CDR3 DNA: TGTGCCAGCAGTGAACTGGGACAGGGGGCCGTCAATGAGCAGTTCTTC.

J is TRBJ1-3 and V is TRBV5-1; possibly TRBD1 for D (6 bases). The CDR3 loop spans 12 amino acids. V lost 5 bases and J lost 7, with 10 bases in between. Germline assignment: CDR1 SGHRS and CDR2 YFSETQ. The CDR3 here is CASSDQGNTIYF. The DNA for the CDR3 is TGCGCCAGCAGTGACCAGGGGAACACCATATATTTT.

The V gene is TRBV5-1, the J gene TRBJ1-1; D perhaps matches TRBD1 (5 bases). CDR3 length: 17 amino acids. Germline CDR1 and CDR2: SGHRS and YFSETQ. V dropped 6 bases and J dropped 0 bases, with 21 bases sitting between them. The chain's CDR3 is CASTVISLDTMNTEAFF. The CDR3 bases are TGCGCCAGCACCGTTATATCCTTGGACACGATGAACACTGAAGCTTTCTTT.

This chain uses TRBV4-2 with TRBJ2-5; possible D gene TRBD1, 5 bases. This CDR3 region has 15 residues. V dropped 0 bases and J dropped 8 bases, with 16 bases sitting between them. Germline CDR1 reads LGHNA; CDR2 reads YNFKEQ. The CDR3 here is CASSQDRRRAGTQYF. Written as DNA, the CDR3 is TGTGCCAGCAGCCAAGATCGCCGCAGGGCAGGAACCCAGTACTTC.

V usage is TRBV11-2 and J usage is TRBJ2-7; D not certain. The germline V gene has CDR1 SGHAT and CDR2 FQNNGV. CDR3 length: 12 amino acids. Between the trimmed V and J ends, which lost 4 bases and 4 bases, there was a span of 8 bases. CDR3 DNA sequence: TGTGCCAGCAGCTCAGGTAGTTACGAGCAGTACTTC. Protein sequence: CASSSGSYEQYF.

The V gene is TRBV9, the J gene TRBJ2-7, with D possibly being TRBD2 (6 bases). The CDR3 runs 16 residues. Germline V gene data show CDR1 as SGDLS and CDR2 as YYNGEE. Trimming took off 0 bases at V and 0 bases at J, with 13 bases between the two ends. CDR3 amino acids: CASSVGLLANSYEQYF. The CDR3 coding sequence is TGTGCCAGCAGCGTAGGGCTGCTAGCGAACTCCTACGAGCAGTACTTC.